These 26 T cell receptor beta chains share one sample of origin, sequenced in a study of identical twins. TCRdb called the 5' RACE reads again in MiXCR, with one record for every CDR3 protein. The sample shows 700,000 to 950,000 distinct CDR3 sequences, about 12% of them seen only once. This sample was shared with a second study, whose subject was yellow fever vaccine responses in identical twins.

What was sequenced was PBMCs. The receptors come from a young woman in good health.

This clonotype was seen a handful of times. The chain recombines TRBV6-1 with TRBJ2-3, with TRBD2 matching over 9 bases. The germline CDR1 and CDR2 sequences are MNHNS and SASEGT. This CDR3 spans 15 amino acids. Trimming took 7 bases from V and 2 from J; bases not matched to a gene: 7. CDR3 amino acids: CASKEASGTTDTQYF. Written as DNA, the CDR3 is TGTGCCAGCAAGGAGGCTAGCGGGACCACAGATACGCAGTATTTT.

This clonotype has a count of ten or more. The chain combines TRBV9 with TRBJ2-3; perhaps D is TRBD1 or TRBD2 (5 bases each). The germline gives CDR1 SGDLS, CDR2 YYNGEE. This CDR3 region has 13 residues. With 4 bases removed from V and 6 bases from J, the gap between germline ends came to 12 bases. CDR3 amino acids: CASSFGAGDTQYF. CDR3 coding DNA: TGTGCCAGCAGCTTCGGGGCCGGGGATACGCAGTATTTT.

This clonotype was observed a few times. The rearrangement joins TRBV2 to TRBJ2-2; D ambiguous. The V end lost 2 bases, the J end lost 7 bases, and 8 bases lay between the germline ends. The germline gives CDR1 SNHLY, CDR2 FYNNEI. This CDR3 spans 13 amino acids. CDR3 nucleotides: TGTGCCAGCAGTGAAAAGAAGATCGGGGAGCTGTTTTTT. It translates to CASSEKKIGELFF.

The chain combines TRBV6-2 or TRBV6-3 with TRBJ2-2, with D perhaps matching TRBD1 (6 bases). The CDR3 is made up of 15 amino acids. Germline CDR1 MNHEY, CDR2 SVGEGT. Trimming stripped 7 bases from V and 9 bases from J, with 21 bases between. CDR3 loop: CASKKDSAEVRELFF. The DNA for the CDR3 is TGTGCCAGCAAAAAGGACAGCGCCGAAGTGAGGGAGCTGTTTTTT.

The genes are TRBV5-8 and TRBJ2-7, with TRBD2 matching 7 bases. The CDR3 has 16 residues. With 0 bases clipped from V and 2 bases from J, the junction kept 8 bases outside the gene matches. Germline loops: CDR1 SGHTS, CDR2 YDEGEE. CDR3 in DNA: TGTGCCAGCAGCTTGGAAGCTAGCGGTCTTACCTACGAGCAGTACTTC. Amino acids: CASSLEASGLTYEQYF. Full variable domain (remainder filled in from reference TRBV5-8 and TRBJ2-7): EAGVTQSPTHLIKTRGQQATLRCSPISGHTSVYWYQQALGLGLQFLLWYDEGEERNRGNFPPRFSGRQFPNYSSELNVNALELEDSALYLCASSLEASGLTYEQYFGPGTRLTVT.

There are a few counts of this clonotype. The J gene is TRBJ2-1, the V gene TRBV11-2, with D perhaps being TRBD1 or TRBD2 (6 bases each). There are 14 residues in the CDR3. Germline V gives CDR1 SGHAT, CDR2 FQNNGV. V gave up 5 bases and J gave up 10 bases, with 18 bases separating them. The CDR3 nucleotides are TGTGCCAGCAGCCCCACACAGGGTGGAGGGGAGCAGTTCTTC. It encodes CASSPTQGGGEQFF.

This clonotype was found a few times. The chain is built from TRBV5-5 and TRBJ2-3; D unclear. The CDR3 is 14 amino acids. Deletions cut 3 bases from V and 4 bases from J, with 12 bases between. Germline CDR1 SGHKS, CDR2 YYEKEE (reference sequence). The CDR3 reads CASSSRGRSDTQYF. The CDR3, as DNA: TGTGCCAGCAGCTCAAGAGGACGATCAGATACGCAGTATTTT.

The rearrangement links TRBV18 to TRBJ1-1, with D unresolved. CDR1 is KGHSH, CDR2 LQKENI, per germline. CDR3 size: 14 residues. Trimming removed 3 bases at V and 5 bases at J, with 13 bases between. The CDR3, as DNA: TGTGCCAGCTCACCCCTGGACTTAAGGACTGAAGCTTTCTTT. Its protein is CASSPLDLRTEAFF.

This chain links TRBV18 with TRBJ2-7; possibly TRBD1 for D (5 bases). V shed 6 bases and J shed 3 bases, with 15 bases lying between them. There are 14 residues in the CDR3. The V gene's germline CDR1 is KGHSH and CDR2 LQKENI. This chain's CDR3 is CASSPSVTVYEQYV. The CDR3 bases are TGTGCCAGCTCCCCCTCCGTGACAGTCTACGAGCAGTACGTC.

This chain links TRBV15 with TRBJ2-1, with 7 bases matching TRBD2. The CDR3 has 16 amino acids. V was pared by 5 bases and J by 3 bases, with 10 bases of the junction left unmatched. CDR1 and CDR2 from the germline V gene are LNHNV and YYDKDF (reference sequence). CDR3 amino acids: CATSDGLVFGYNEQFF. The DNA of the CDR3 is TGTGCCACCAGCGACGGACTAGTCTTTGGCTACAATGAGCAGTTCTTC.

This clonotype was seen more than once but under ten times. J is TRBJ2-1 and V is TRBV28, with TRBD2 identical over 7 bases. This CDR3 is 15 amino acids long. The V gene's germline CDR1 is MDHEN and CDR2 SYDVKM. After removal of 6 bases from V and 4 bases from J, the junction contained 9 bases not matched to a gene. DNA for the CDR3: TGTGCCAGCAGCGTTACTAGCGACCCTTACAATGAGCAGTTCTTC. It translates to CASSVTSDPYNEQFF. The whole variable domain, remainder taken from reference TRBV28 and TRBJ2-1, is DVKVTQSSRYLVKRTGEKVFLECVQDMDHENMFWYRQDPGLGLRLIYFSYDVKMKEKGDIPEGYSVSREKKERFSLILESASTNQTSMYLCASSVTSDPYNEQFFGPGTRLTVL.

The chain employs TRBV20-1 and TRBJ1-2; possible D gene TRBD1, 5 bases. V lost 0 bases to trimming and J lost 4 bases, with 18 bases between them. This CDR3 is built from 16 residues. The V gene's germline CDR1 is DFQATT and CDR2 SNEGSKA (reference sequence). CDR3 bases: TGCAGTGCTAGAGATCCCGTGACACCCCAGGGCTATGGCTACACCTTC. This encodes CSARDPVTPQGYGYTF.

This clonotype was counted a few times. The V and J genes are TRBV3-1 and TRBJ1-2, with 8 nucleotides matching TRBD1. Trimming cost V 3 bases and J 8 bases; bases outside gene matches: 5. The CDR3 runs to 13 residues. CDR1 is LGHDT and CDR2 is YNNKEL in the germline V gene (reference sequence). The CDR3 reads CASSQQGAGGYTF. CDR3 DNA sequence: TGTGCCAGCAGCCAGCAGGGGGCGGGAGGCTACACCTTC.

V usage is TRBV27 and J usage is TRBJ2-2; D gene ambiguous. From germline, CDR1 is MNHEY and CDR2 SMNVEV (reference sequence). The CDR3 spans 15 residues. With 7 bases removed from V and 0 bases from J, the gap between germline ends came to 12 bases. CDR3 loop: CASTDNSPNTGELFF. The DNA for the CDR3 is TGTGCCAGCACCGACAACAGCCCGAACACCGGGGAGCTGTTTTTT.

This clonotype was detected only a few times. V and J are TRBV19 and TRBJ2-2, with TRBD2 identical over 14 bases. Germline assignment: CDR1 LNHDA and CDR2 SQIVND (reference sequence). V lost 4 bases and J lost 3; bases outside the gene matches: 7. The CDR3 consists of 18 residues. As DNA, the CDR3 is TGTGCCAGTAGTACGGGACTAGCGGGAGTGGCGCACACCGGGGAGCTGTTTTTT. It specifies CASSTGLAGVAHTGELFF.

This clonotype showed up just a few times. The chain has TRBV10-3 and TRBJ2-1, with TRBD1 matching 10 bases. From germline, CDR1 is ENHRY and CDR2 SYGVKD. The CDR3 spans 16 residues. V lost 4 bases and J lost 5; bases outside the gene matches: 8. CDR3 in amino acids: CAISVPGQGTNNEQFF. The CDR3 nucleotides read TGTGCCATCAGTGTTCCGGGACAGGGGACCAACAATGAGCAGTTCTTC.

This clonotype occurred a few times. The V gene is TRBV7-9, the J gene TRBJ1-1; D is unclear. The CDR3 loop spans 12 amino acids. Germline loops: CDR1 SEHNR, CDR2 FQNEAQ (reference sequence). Trimming cost V 1 base and J 8 bases, with 8 bases left between them. The CDR3 region is CASSLVRPEAFF. The CDR3 DNA sequence: TGTGCCAGCAGCTTAGTTAGGCCGGAAGCTTTCTTT.

This clonotype was found a few times. The chain links TRBV5-1 to TRBJ1-6, with a weak D call TRBD1 (5 bases). V lost 0 bases to trimming and J lost 6 bases, with 10 bases between them. Germline values: CDR1 SGHRS, CDR2 YFSETQ. The CDR3 extends over 15 amino acids. Here the CDR3 reads CASSLVWGGNSPLHF. CDR3 in DNA: TGCGCCAGCAGCTTGGTTTGGGGGGGTAATTCACCCCTCCACTTT.

This clonotype was seen only a few times. The chain links TRBV19 to TRBJ2-7; the D call may be TRBD1 or TRBD2 (6 bases each). Trimming stripped 2 bases from V and 2 bases from J, with 13 bases between. This CDR3 is 15 amino acids long. Germline CDR1 and CDR2: LNHDA and SQIVND (reference sequence). CDR3 region: CASSISGAYPYEQYF. CDR3 nucleotides: TGTGCCAGTAGTATATCGGGGGCTTACCCCTACGAGCAGTACTTC. Based on the CDR3 plus reference TRBV19 and TRBJ2-7, the full variable domain is DGGITQSPKYLFRKEGQNVTLSCEQNLNHDAMYWYRQDPGQGLRLIYYSQIVNDFQKGDIAEGYSVSREKKESFPLTVTSAQKNPTAFYLCASSISGAYPYEQYFGPGTRLTVT.

This clonotype was picked up many times. The chain carries TRBV11-3 and TRBJ2-2; tentative D call: TRBD2 (6 bases). Germline assignment: CDR1 SGHNT and CDR2 YENEEA. This CDR3 comprises 15 residues. Between the trimmed V and J ends, which lost 5 bases and 4 bases, there was a span of 14 bases. For the CDR3, the DNA is TGTGCCAGCAGCCACTGGGGGGAGAGCACCGGGGAGCTGTTTTTT. As protein: CASSHWGESTGELFF.

This clonotype has just a few counts. The chain employs TRBV27 and TRBJ1-2; D is unresolved. Trimming removed 6 bases from V and 4 bases from J, with 9 bases in between. This CDR3 comprises 12 residues. CDR1 and CDR2 (germline): MNHEY, SMNVEV (reference sequence). CDR3 region: CASSPSFYGYTF. The CDR3 DNA follows: TGTGCCAGCAGCCCCTCTTTCTATGGCTACACCTTC.

This clonotype was seen only a few times. The chain links TRBV4-1 to TRBJ2-3; 7 nucleotides line up with TRBD2. Germline V lookup: CDR1 MGHRA, CDR2 YSYEKL. There are 18 residues in the CDR3. Trimming cost V 1 base and J 0 bases; bases outside gene matches: 10. The CDR3 is CASSQVGLIGLSTDTQYF. The CDR3 bases are TGCGCCAGCAGCCAAGTGGGACTAATCGGGCTTAGCACAGATACGCAGTATTTT.

The gene calls are TRBV5-1 and TRBJ2-7; either TRBD1 or TRBD2 may supply D (6 bases each). Germline CDR1 SGHRS, CDR2 YFSETQ. V gave up 4 bases and J gave up 0 bases, with 14 bases separating them. The CDR3 contains 15 residues. The CDR3 sequence is CASSPLGGSSYEQYF. The CDR3 bases are TGCGCCAGCAGCCCTCTGGGGGGCTCCTCCTACGAGCAGTACTTC.

V gene TRBV5-1 combines with J gene TRBJ1-1, with unresolved D. This CDR3 has 16 residues. Trimming took off 0 bases at V and 4 bases at J, with 16 bases between the two ends. Per germline, CDR1 SGHRS and CDR2 YFSETQ. This chain's CDR3 is CASSLGSGASSTEAFF. The CDR3 DNA reads as TGCGCCAGCAGCTTGGGCAGTGGAGCCTCAAGCACTGAAGCTTTCTTT.

This clonotype was seen a few times. The J gene is TRBJ1-4, the V gene TRBV6-5; no clear D. The V and J ends lost 2 bases and 8 bases respectively, with 9 bases between them. Germline-derived CDR1 and CDR2 are MNHEY and SVGAGI. This CDR3 has 13 residues. CDR3 coding DNA: TGTGCCAGCAGTTACAGCGTGGGGGAAAAACTGTTTTTT. Translating gives CASSYSVGEKLFF.

Ten or more counts support this clonotype. This chain links TRBV25-1 with TRBJ1-1; TRBD1 might be the D (5 bases). V was trimmed by 3 bases and J by 1 base, leaving 12 bases between them. CDR3 length: 15 residues. The germline gives CDR1 MGHDK, CDR2 SYGVNS. The CDR3 here is CASSERRGGNTEAFF. The CDR3 DNA follows: TGTGCCAGCAGTGAGAGGAGGGGTGGGAACACTGAAGCTTTCTTT.